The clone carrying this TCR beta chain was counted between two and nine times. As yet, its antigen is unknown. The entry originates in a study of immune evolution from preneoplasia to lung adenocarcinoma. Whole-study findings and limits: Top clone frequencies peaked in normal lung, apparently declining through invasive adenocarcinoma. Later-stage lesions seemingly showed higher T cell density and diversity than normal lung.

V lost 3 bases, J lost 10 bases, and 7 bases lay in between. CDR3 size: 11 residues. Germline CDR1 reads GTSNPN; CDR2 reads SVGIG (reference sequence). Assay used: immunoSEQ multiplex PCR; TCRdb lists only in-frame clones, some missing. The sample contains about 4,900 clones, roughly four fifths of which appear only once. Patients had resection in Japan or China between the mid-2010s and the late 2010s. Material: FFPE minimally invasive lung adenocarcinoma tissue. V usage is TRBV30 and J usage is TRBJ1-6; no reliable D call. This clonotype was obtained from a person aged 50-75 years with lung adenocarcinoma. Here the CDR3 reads CAWRRRSPLHF. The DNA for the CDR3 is TGTGCCTGGAGGAGGCGATCACCCCTCCACTTT.